This passage covers 8 T cell receptor beta chains from one sample sequenced in a study of shared clonotypes between healthy human individuals. The method was immunoSEQ multiplex PCR; TCRdb's version includes in-frame clones alone and lacks a portion of them. The sample lists a few million clones, approximately 90% occurring once. Sequenced sample: naive CD4+ T cells sorted from blood. Subset: CD45RA+ positively selected. Receptors were obtained from a man aged 18 to 30 in good health.

V gene TRBV4-3 combines with J gene TRBJ1-2; the D gene is possibly TRBD1 (5 bases). The V and J ends lost 0 bases and 7 bases respectively, with 18 bases between them. CDR1 and CDR2 (germline): LGHNA, YSLEER. The CDR3 is 16 residues long. The CDR3 coding sequence is TGCGCCAGCAGCCAAGATATGGCAACCTATGGGGGTGGCTACACCTTC. It specifies CASSQDMATYGGGYTF.

J is TRBJ2-5 and V is TRBV18; the D is unclear. Trimming removed 0 bases at V and 4 bases at J, with 9 bases between. CDR3 length: 14 residues. Germline CDR1 is KGHSH and CDR2 is LQKENI. The CDR3 DNA reads TGTGCCAGCTCACCACCGGCGGTTTTAGAGACCCAGTACTTC. This encodes CASSPPAVLETQYF.

This chain links TRBV10-3 with TRBJ1-5; 10 nucleotides match TRBD1. Trimming at V came to 3 bases and at J to 11 bases, leaving 10 bases not matched to a gene. From germline, CDR1 is ENHRY and CDR2 SYGVKD. CDR3 length: 15 amino acids. The CDR3 DNA is TGTGCCATCAGTGAACCTGGGACAGGGGTTATAGCCCAGCATTTT. It codes for CAISEPGTGVIAQHF.

The chain uses TRBV6-5 and TRBJ2-2, with 8 bases matching TRBD1. The CDR3 loop spans 13 amino acids. The V and J ends lost 4 bases and 7 bases, in that order; junction bases with no gene match: 2. Germline CDR1 and CDR2: MNHEY and SVGAGI. The CDR3 protein is CASSSTGGGELFF. The CDR3 DNA is TGTGCCAGCAGTTCAACAGGGGGCGGGGAGCTGTTTTTT.

Notes on this clone: Other DNA sequences in the sample encode the same CDR3. This chain uses TRBV9 with TRBJ2-5; 11 bases match TRBD2. The CDR3 is 16 residues long. V trimming: 0 bases; J trimming: 2 bases; junction bases outside the gene matches: 3. CDR1 is SGDLS, CDR2 YYNGEE, per germline. CDR3 sequence: CASSVGLAGTQETQYF. CDR3 DNA: TGTGCCAGCAGCGTAGGACTAGCGGGGACTCAAGAGACCCAGTACTTC.

V gene TRBV19 combines with J gene TRBJ1-2; D call uncertain. Germline V gene sequence: CDR1 LNHDA, CDR2 SQIVND (reference sequence). V was trimmed by 3 bases and J by 2 bases, leaving 13 bases between them. CDR3 length: 15 amino acids. For the CDR3, the DNA is TGTGCCAGTAGTATCTTTGCCGGACCCAACTATGGCTACACCTTC. The encoded protein is CASSIFAGPNYGYTF.

V gene TRBV29-1 combines with J gene TRBJ1-2; D gene ambiguous. The germline V gene encodes CDR1 SQVTM and CDR2 ANQGSEA. This CDR3 comprises 12 residues. V was shortened by 4 bases and J by 4 bases, with 10 bases between the two germline ends. The CDR3, as DNA: TGCAGCGTTGGTGAGAGACTCTATGGCTACACCTTC. It is translated as CSVGERLYGYTF.

This chain links TRBV7-2 with TRBJ2-3; 9 nucleotides match TRBD2. The trim removed 2 bases at V and 2 bases at J, leaving 11 bases unmatched. The CDR3 sequence is 18 residues long. CDR1 and CDR2 from the germline V gene are SGHTA and FQGNSA. The CDR3 DNA is TGTGCCAGCAGCTTATCCGCGGGGGGGTCTACTCACACAGATACGCAGTATTTT. Encoded protein: CASSLSAGGSTHTDTQYF. Variable domain in full (rest from reference TRBV7-2 and TRBJ2-3): GAGVSQSPSNKVTEKGKDVELRCDPISGHTALYWYRQSLGQGLEFLIYFQGNSAPDKSGLPSDRFSAERTGGSVSTLTIQRTQQEDSAVYLCASSLSAGGSTHTDTQYFGPGTRLTVL.